Listed here is a single T cell receptor (beta chain). Its antigen remains unidentified. Unmatched junction bases numbered 3, after V lost 4 bases and J lost 1 base. Germline V CDR1 and CDR2: MNHEY, SMNVEV (reference sequence). CDR3 length: 15 residues. TCRdb keeps only in-frame clones here, not all; method: immunoSEQ multiplex PCR. The sample shows roughly 24,000 clones, about 92% of them seen only once. The sample originates from a study of B cell selection in AIRE deficiency. Study results and limitations: TCRbeta-only data showed roughly 33% of shared healthy Treg sequences in healthy Tconv. About 30.6% of healthy-shared Treg sequences were found among patient Tconv cells.

Regulatory T cells were sorted as CD4+CD25hiCD127low/negative. Sequencing was carried out using CD4+CD25+ Tregs sorted from PBMCs. This TCR was recovered from a human donor in good health. The J gene is TRBJ1-5, the V gene TRBV27; 8 positions match TRBD1. The CDR3: CASSSDRVSNQPQHF. The CDR3 DNA reads as TGTGCCAGCAGTTCGGACAGGGTGAGCAATCAGCCCCAGCATTTT.